This TCR beta chain comes out of a study of cytomegalovirus exposure and HLA in healthy donors (dated by TCRdb to 2016 to 2017). Study-level background: In an earlier analysis of 587 of the donors, 276 Gb of sequence data and some 100 million unique TCR beta sequences from 150 million to 200 million T cells were reported. An early release that covered 640 HLA-typed donors contained about 300 gigabases of sequencing data and 65 million to 100 million unique TCR sequences. Of the 398 genotyped donors, over 70% fell in the genetic ancestry cluster associated with self-reported Caucasian donors. The study was designed to test whether signatures of past pathogen exposure could be identified by cataloging public T cell receptors. Using immunosequencing, the study profiled T cell repertoires from 640 or so subjects and related those repertoires to cytomegalovirus serostatus. In addition to the first cohort of approximately 670 subjects, a separate validation cohort of 100 to 150 different subjects was used. High-throughput TCR immunosequencing, statistical association of individual TCRs with disease status, and machine learning were combined to predict cytomegalovirus infection status. A later analysis re-analyzed previously published TCR beta repertoires from approximately 670 donors and added high-resolution HLA genotyping to study TCR occurrence patterns. In the later analysis, no new phenotypic data were used to find candidate immune exposures; instead, reliance was placed on TCR beta sequences and their occurrence across donors. An earlier analysis of 587 of the donors used high-throughput TCR beta sequencing to judge whether each TCR beta V gene segment behaved as functional or pseudogenic. Donor age, sex, ethnicity and CMV serostatus were compiled together with the repertoire data. Genome-wide SNP genotypes for about 65% of the roughly 700 donors were used in a later genetic analysis, which treated that subset as a discovery cohort. Every discovery cohort repertoire had been produced on one sequencing platform. Class I and class II HLA loci were covered by the typing at four-digit resolution. The number of donors typed differed by locus, with roughly 629-640 for A, B, C, DRB1 and DQB1, roughly 520 for DQA1, under 610 for DPA1, and approximately 470 for DPB1. Roughly five DR-DQ haplotypes were treated as single units for association and clustering because of strong linkage in the cohort. Among some 410 genotyped donors of the cohort, an average of roughly 230,000 unique TCR beta nucleotide sequences was sequenced per donor, of which about 19% were non-productive. The research as a whole found: This cohort had only TCR beta chains sequenced, and the lack of alpha or paired-chain data limited which features could be detected. In a later analysis, several top co-occurrence clusters were reported to appear linked to parvovirus B19, influenza, CMV and Epstein-Barr virus. In a later analysis, most CMV-associated TCR beta chains were found to appear HLA-restricted, with HLA associations seemingly driven largely by CMV exposure. A few of the identified cytomegalovirus-associated TCR beta chains were confirmed in vitro to be specific for cytomegalovirus antigens. The sequencing pipeline was judged likely to have produced a cluster of highly shared sequence variants as a technical artifact. Sequencing depth was assumed to be roughly uniform across donors in the presence/absence analyses, though that assumption may not hold. Some IMGT-functional V segments, including TRBV6-2 and TRBV6-3, could not be told apart with the 87-base-pair reads, so those segments were excluded. The study gave a list of under 200 TCR beta chains associated with cytomegalovirus. In a later analysis, HLA-associated TCR beta chains showed more clonal expansion and lower generation probabilities than non-associated chains that were equally common. Immune exposure information for the cohort was limited to CMV serostatus. A later analysis found that TCR association rates varied across HLA loci, with DRB1 alleles showing the most associated TCRs and HLA-C alleles the fewest. Correlated functional status among segregating V segments might be attributable to linkage disequilibrium, but an unknown experimental factor could not be ruled out. According to a later genetic analysis, donors in an Asian-associated ancestry cluster had fewer N-insertions in productive TCRs than the approximately 710-donor mean. Broadly in line with IMGT annotations, most TCR beta V segments showed up in productive rearrangements about 87% or about 30% of the time in an earlier analysis of 587 of the donors. The authors suggested that the approach could potentially be extended to other disease states and immunological phenotypes. An association between a missense DCLRE1C variant and V-gene and J-gene trimming of TCR beta chains was found in a later genetic analysis and replicated in an independent cohort. A further reported finding was that TCR beta sequences accurately predicted the HLA-A and HLA-B alleles for most subjects in the first cohort. Because HLA typing was missing for some donors at each locus, association tests included only the typed subset. When HLA alleles, especially DR and DQ, strongly co-occurred, TCR associations were difficult to assign to individual alleles. Seventeen rarely observed V segments, including chromosome 9 orphons, were excluded from the earlier analysis of several hundred of the donors because counts were too low. In both the original and validation cohorts, the classifier was reported to diagnose cytomegalovirus status with high specificity and sensitivity. Most TCR sequences were seen in very few donors, while some public TCRs were found in many individuals. At a false discovery rate of 0.05, a later analysis linked about 16,000 TCR beta sequences to specific HLA alleles.

Library construction relied on the immunoSEQ multiplex PCR assay. For the multiplex PCR, a mixture combining 60 forward primers for TCR Vbeta segments and 13 reverse primers for TCR Jbeta segments was used. The CDR3 region of rearranged TCR beta genes was amplified from genomic DNA by a multiplex PCR assay. The amplified TCR beta libraries were sequenced on the Illumina HiSeq System as 87-base-pair reads. Under the source paper's analysis protocol: A later analysis tallied around 82 million unique TCR beta chains across the 666 repertoires, and roughly 11 million of those chains were shared by two or more donors. To remove PCR and sequencing errors, raw reads were error-corrected and collapsed into unique sequences using a nearest-neighbor algorithm that merged closely related sequences. To assign V, D and J gene segments, CDR3 sequences were aligned to IMGT reference sequences. For a sequence to be retained, at least a six-nucleotide match to both a V gene segment and a J gene segment was required. Rearrangements were classified as productive when the CDR3 lacked stop codons and remained in frame with V and J, and all other rearrangements were classified as non-productive. CDR3 was defined according to IMGT convention as the region running from the second conserved V-encoded cysteine to the conserved J-encoded phenylalanine. The earlier analysis of roughly 590 of the donors excluded sequences that lacked an unambiguous match to a single V gene segment. In an earlier analysis of some 590 of the donors, V segments were called functional above 56.7% productive rearrangements and were called segregating when the between-donor standard deviation exceeded 5%. A statistical classification framework was developed to diagnose cytomegalovirus status using the catalog of TCR beta chain sequences. A later analysis assigned V and J genes by comparing TCR nucleotide sequences with IMGT/GENE-DB human TR gene sequences. Using the TCRdist pipeline, a later analysis assigned CDR3 sequences along with most-parsimonious VDJ recombination scenarios. In a later analysis, each TCR beta chain was defined by its CDR3 amino acid sequence together with its V-gene family, and reads lacking a unique V-gene family were excluded. A later analysis removed 450 to 600 highly shared, low-generation-probability nucleotide sequences to deal with suspected cross-contamination and a sequencing artifact. In a later analysis, a clonal expansion index was calculated for each public chain from normalized within-repertoire ranks of inferred template counts. A later analysis computed generation probabilities with a VDJ recombination model fitted to out-of-frame rearrangements, and checked the results against IGoR. Hypergeometric tests were used in a later analysis to score TCR-TCR, TCR-HLA and TCR-CMV co-occurrence, with a repertoire-size bias correction applied to the TCR pairs. In a later analysis, false discovery rates were estimated by permuting HLA or CMV assignments 20 times. In a later analysis, co-occurring TCRs were grouped using DBSCAN, and TCRdist sequence similarity was added for clustering within HLA-allele-positive subsets. Co-occurrence clustering excluded repertoires with fewer than 30,000 or more than 120,000 public chains, plus five with anomalous nucleotide sharing. As stored in TCRdb, this immuneACCESS dataset retains in-frame rearrangements with V and J assigned. A fraction of the clones does not appear; measured against another copy, unresolved V genes explain less than half of the discrepancy, and the remainder lacks a known reason. Clone size and V and J calls were adopted from that table, with D and trimming inferred from the DNA. This sample has about 150,000 clones in its table, and 84% of those were observed once. Around 5% of the sample comes from the top ten.

The cohort consisted of some 730 healthy bone marrow donors. Cohort members were all nominally healthy when sampled, although unrecorded immune exposures were likely present. The donor tested CMV seronegative, placing the donor among the 350 to 400 seronegative members of the cohort. Every donor gave a peripheral blood sample, and the peripheral blood mononuclear cells from that sample were used for TCR beta sequencing. The Qiagen DNeasy Blood Extraction Kit was used to extract genomic DNA from the blood cell samples. For CDR1 and CDR2, the germline V gene lists KGHSH and LQKENI. The cysteine opens and the phenylalanine closes a CDR3 of 14 amino acids. Of all the DNA, just the CDR3 is kept, 42 bases in frame from base 1. For this chain, trimming is 3 bases at the V end and 7 bases at the J end, and the number of junction bases without a gene match is 3. Comments on this clone: Its antigen remains unidentified. It has no much larger one-base neighbor in the sample; base qualities were not kept.

This sequence uses TRBV18 and TRBJ1-6, and TRBD1 aligns with 7 junction nucleotides. The TCR was taken from a man between 18 and 35 years old in good health and CMV-seronegative. The sequencing sample was made of PBMCs. The CDR3 reads CASSPGQTNSPLHF. The nucleotide sequence is given as TGTGCCAGCTCACCGGGACAGACAAATTCACCCCTCCACTTT.